This T cell receptor beta chain was recorded in a study of blood T cell repertoires in COVID-19. Study overall: Samples representing acute and convalescent COVID-19 were sourced from the United States, Italy and Spain. Nucleic acid was either cDNA or gDNA, and it came from T cells, B-cell-depleted T cells, or PBMCs.

Original data processing: Researchers report that nucleated cell counts were estimated from reference gene primer amplification. Repertoires were generated with immunoSEQ multiplex PCR, while TCRdb's copy carries only in-frame clones and drops some. Clone size and the V and J calls come from that table; the DNA yielded D and trimming. The data hold around 140,000 clones, with 55% to 75% observed a single time. V shed 0 bases and J 4 bases; nucleotides not matched to a gene: 13. The CDR3 is 19 residues long. Germline loops: CDR1 MNHEY, CDR2 SVGEGT. This chain uses TRBV6-2 or TRBV6-3 with TRBJ2-2, with TRBD1 matching 8 bases. The clonotype was recovered from a woman aged 70-85 years with acute or convalescent COVID-19. Sequences were obtained from peripheral blood. For the CDR3, the DNA is TGTGCCAGCAGTTACTCAGCTGACAGGGGCCGAGATATCACCGGGGAGCTGTTTTTT. Translation gives CASSYSADRGRDITGELFF.